The source of this T cell receptor beta chain is a study of shared clonotypes between healthy human individuals. Whole-study findings and limits: Of the naive CD4 clonotypes, roughly 5% were shared across a few donors. The represented genetic and exposure-history diversity was limited by the small number of donors. Sequencing depth was predicted to influence how clonotypes are shared among donors.

A remark on this clone: The antigen is undetermined.

The CDR3 covers 12 residues. Germline CDR1 and CDR2: SGHDT and YYEEEE. In replicate PCRs of sorted subsets, approximately 200 ng DNA, about 30,000 T cell genomes, was used. TCRdb's table, derived via immunoSEQ multiplex PCR, lists solely in-frame clones and lacks some. The table records approximately 1.9 million clones, 85% to 95% of them present only once. Terminally differentiated effector memory CD45RA+ cells were excluded by CCR7 positive selection of CD45RO-negative cells. The V gene is TRBV5-6, the J gene TRBJ2-5, with unresolved D. Matching the DNA end better, TRBJ2-7 makes the J call doubtful. This receptor was taken from a man between 18 and 35 years old in good health. Some clones in this sample may be carry-over from other donors' samples. The sample was naive CD8+ T cells from PBMCs. In nucleotides, the CDR3 is TGTGCCAGCAGCACCGAATCCTACGAGCAGTACTTC. Protein: CASSTESYEQYF.